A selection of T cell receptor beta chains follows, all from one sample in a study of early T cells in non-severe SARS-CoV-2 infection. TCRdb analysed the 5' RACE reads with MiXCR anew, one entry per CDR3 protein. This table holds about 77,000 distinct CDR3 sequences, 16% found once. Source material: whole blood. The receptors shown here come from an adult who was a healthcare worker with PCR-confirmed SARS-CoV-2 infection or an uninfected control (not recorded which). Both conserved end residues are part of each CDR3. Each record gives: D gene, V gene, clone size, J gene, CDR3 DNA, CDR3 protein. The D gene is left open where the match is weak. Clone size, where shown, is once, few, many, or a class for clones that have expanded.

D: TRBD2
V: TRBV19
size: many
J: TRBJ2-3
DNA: TGTGCCAGTAGTATAGATAGGGGAGCGGGAGCAACGAGCACAGATACGCAGTATTTT
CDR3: CASSIDRGAGATSTDTQYF

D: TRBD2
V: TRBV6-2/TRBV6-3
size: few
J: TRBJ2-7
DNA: TGTGCCAGCCTAAGCGGGAGAGGGTCCTACGAGCAGTACTTC
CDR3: CASLSGRGSYEQYF

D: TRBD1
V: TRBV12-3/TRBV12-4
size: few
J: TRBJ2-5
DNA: TGTGCCAGCGGAGCAGGGGGCCGTTTGGAGACCCAGTACTTC
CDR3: CASGAGGRLETQYF

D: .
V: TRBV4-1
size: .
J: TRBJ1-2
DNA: TGCACCAGCAGCCCCATCGACCGGAGCTATGGCTACACCTTC
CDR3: CTSSPIDRSYGYTF

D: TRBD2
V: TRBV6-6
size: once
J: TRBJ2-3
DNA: TGTGCCAGCAGTAGGTCTGGGGAGGGCGGTACGCAGTATTTT
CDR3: CASSRSGEGGTQYF

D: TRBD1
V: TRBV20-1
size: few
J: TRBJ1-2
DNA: TGCAGTGCTAGAGGACAGGGGGCTTGGTATGGCTACACCTTC
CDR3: CSARGQGAWYGYTF

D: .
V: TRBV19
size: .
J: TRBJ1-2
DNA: TGTGCCAGTACGCGCAGTTACAATGGCTACACCTTC
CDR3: CASTRSYNGYTF

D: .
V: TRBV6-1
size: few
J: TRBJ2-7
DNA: TGTGCCAGCAGTCTCCAAAACAGGGTTGTCTCCTACGAGCAGTACTTC
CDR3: CASSLQNRVVSYEQYF

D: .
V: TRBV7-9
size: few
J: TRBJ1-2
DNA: TGTGCCAGCAGCTCGACAGTAAACTATGGCTACACCTTC
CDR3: CASSSTVNYGYTF

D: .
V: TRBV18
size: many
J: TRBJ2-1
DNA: TGTGCCAGCTCACCCGTGATGGTGGGGGCGGATGGGAATGAGCAGTTCTTC
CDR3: CASSPVMVGADGNEQFF

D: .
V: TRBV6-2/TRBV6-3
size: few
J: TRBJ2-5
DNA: TGTGCCAGCAGTTCGGAACCGGGACCAGGGGCCCAAGAGACCCAGTACTTC
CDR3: CASSSEPGPGAQETQYF

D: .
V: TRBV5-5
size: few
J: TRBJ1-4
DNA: TGTGCCAGCACCGGCCGGCCAGGCCTCAATGAAAAACTGTTTTTT
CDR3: CASTGRPGLNEKLFF

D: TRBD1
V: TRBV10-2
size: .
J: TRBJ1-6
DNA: TGCGCCAGCAGCTCGGACAGGGCGGTGAAAAAATCACCCCTCCACTTT
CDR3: CASSSDRAVKKSPLHF

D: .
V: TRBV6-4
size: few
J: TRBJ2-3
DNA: TGTGCCAGCAGGGACCGGGAGTCAGATACGCAGTATTTT
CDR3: CASRDRESDTQYF

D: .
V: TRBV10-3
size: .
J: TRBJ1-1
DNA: TGTGCCATCAGTCAAGCAGGGATGAACACTGAAGCTTTCTTT
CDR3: CAISQAGMNTEAFF

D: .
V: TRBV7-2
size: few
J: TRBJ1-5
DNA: TGTGCCAGCAGCGCATCCCGAAGGCAGCCCCAGCATTTT
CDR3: CASSASRRQPQHF

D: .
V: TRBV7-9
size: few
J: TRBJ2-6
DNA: TGTGCCAGCAGCTTTGGGCGGAGCAATACTGGGGCCAACGTCCTGACTTTC
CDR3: CASSFGRSNTGANVLTF

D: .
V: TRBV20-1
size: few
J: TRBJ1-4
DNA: TGCAGTGCTAGACCCAATCATATACAGGGACTTGCAACTAATGAAAAACTGTTTTTT
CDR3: CSARPNHIQGLATNEKLFF

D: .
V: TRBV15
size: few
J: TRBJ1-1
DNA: TGTGCCACCAGCAGAGAAGTGAGGACTGAAGCTTTCTTT
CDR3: CATSREVRTEAFF

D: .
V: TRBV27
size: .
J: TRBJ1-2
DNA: TGTGCCAGCAGTTTAACAGGATCCAACTATGGCTACACCTTC
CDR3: CASSLTGSNYGYTF

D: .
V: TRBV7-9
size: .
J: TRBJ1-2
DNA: TGTGCCAGCAGCCAGAGGACAGAGGGTGGCTACACCTTC
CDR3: CASSQRTEGGYTF

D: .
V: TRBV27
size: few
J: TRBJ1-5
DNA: TGTGCCAGCAGTGACAAGGATAGCAATCAGCCCCAGCATTTT
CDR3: CASSDKDSNQPQHF

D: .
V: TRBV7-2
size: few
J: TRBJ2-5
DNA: TGTGCCAGCAGCTTAACCGAGACCCAGTACTTC
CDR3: CASSLTETQYF

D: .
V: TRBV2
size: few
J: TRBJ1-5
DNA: TGTGCCAGCAGTGAGGGCAGGGAAGGTCAGCCCCAGCATTTT
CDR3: CASSEGREGQPQHF

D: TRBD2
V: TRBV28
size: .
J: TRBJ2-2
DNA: TGTGCCAGCAGCCGGGACTACAACACCGGGGAGCTGTTTTTT
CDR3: CASSRDYNTGELFF

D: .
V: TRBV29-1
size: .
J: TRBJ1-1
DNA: TGCAGCGTTGAGCCCGAAGGACGGGGGACTGAAGCTTTCTTT
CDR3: CSVEPEGRGTEAFF

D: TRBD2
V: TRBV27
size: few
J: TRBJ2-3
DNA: TGTGCCAGCAGTTCCTCCGGGACTAGCGGGAGAGGTACAGATACGCAGTATTTT
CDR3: CASSSSGTSGRGTDTQYF

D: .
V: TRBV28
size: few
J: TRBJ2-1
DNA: TGTGCCAGCAGTTTAGTGGGAGGAGCCTTATACAATGAGCAGTTCTTC
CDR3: CASSLVGGALYNEQFF

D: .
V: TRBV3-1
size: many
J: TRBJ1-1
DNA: TGTGCCAGCAGCCAAGGGACAGAGAACACTGAAGCTTTCTTT
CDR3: CASSQGTENTEAFF

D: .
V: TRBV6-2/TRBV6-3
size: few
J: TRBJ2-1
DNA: TGTGCCAGCAGTTACTCTCCTGTGTTCAATGAGCAGTTCTTC
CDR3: CASSYSPVFNEQFF

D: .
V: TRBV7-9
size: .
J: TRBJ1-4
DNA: TGTGCCAGCAGCTTAAGAACAACTAATGAAAAACTGTTTTTT
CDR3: CASSLRTTNEKLFF

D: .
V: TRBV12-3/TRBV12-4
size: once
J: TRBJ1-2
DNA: TGTGCCAGCAGCCCCCGGGGGAACTATAGCTACACCTTC
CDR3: CASSPRGNYSYTF

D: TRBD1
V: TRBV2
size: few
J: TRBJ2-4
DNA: TGTGCCAGCAGTGAAGCTTGGGACAGGTCCATTCAGTACTTC
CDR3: CASSEAWDRSIQYF

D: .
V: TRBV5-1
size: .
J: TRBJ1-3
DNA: TGCGCCAGCAGCTCGGAGGGACGGAGCTCTGGAAACACCATATATTTT
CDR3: CASSSEGRSSGNTIYF

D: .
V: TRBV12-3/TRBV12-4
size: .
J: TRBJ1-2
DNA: TGTGCCAGCAGTCCGCCGGGACCGAACTATGGCTACACCTTC
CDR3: CASSPPGPNYGYTF

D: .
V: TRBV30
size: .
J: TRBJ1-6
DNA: TGTGCCTGGAGTCCCCTAGCCGGTTTCGCGGATTCACCCCTCCACTTT
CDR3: CAWSPLAGFADSPLHF

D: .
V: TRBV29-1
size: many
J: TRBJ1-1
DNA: TGCAGCGCTACAAGGGGTGAAGCTTTCTTT
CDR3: CSATRGEAFF

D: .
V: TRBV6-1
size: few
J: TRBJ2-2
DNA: TGTGCCAGCACAGCCTCGAACACCGGGGAGCTGTTTTTT
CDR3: CASTASNTGELFF

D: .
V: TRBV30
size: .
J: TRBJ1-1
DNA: TGTGCCTGGAGTACCGGGATGGCGGTGAACACTGAAGCTTTCTTT
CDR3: CAWSTGMAVNTEAFF

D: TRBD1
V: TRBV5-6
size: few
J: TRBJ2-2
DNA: TGTGCCAGCAGCTTGAGGAGGACAGGCAACACCGGGGAGCTGTTTTTT
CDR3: CASSLRRTGNTGELFF

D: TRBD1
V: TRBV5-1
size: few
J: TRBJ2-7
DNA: TGCGCCAGCAGCGCCCTCGACAGGGCCTACGAGCAGTACTTC
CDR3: CASSALDRAYEQYF

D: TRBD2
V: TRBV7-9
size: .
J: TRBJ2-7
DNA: TGTGCCAGCAGCTCGACTAGCGGGAGGTACTCCTACGAGCAGTACTTC
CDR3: CASSSTSGRYSYEQYF

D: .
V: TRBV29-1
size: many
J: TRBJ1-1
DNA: TGCAGCGTTGCCGTAGGGGGCACTGAAGCTTTCTTT
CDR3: CSVAVGGTEAFF

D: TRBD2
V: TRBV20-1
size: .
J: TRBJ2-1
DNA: TGCAGTGCTAGGGGGCTAGCGGGAGACAATGAGCAGTTCTTC
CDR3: CSARGLAGDNEQFF

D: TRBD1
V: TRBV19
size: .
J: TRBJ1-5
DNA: TGTGCCAGTTGGGGACAGGGCCCCCAGCCCCAGCATTTT
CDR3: CASWGQGPQPQHF

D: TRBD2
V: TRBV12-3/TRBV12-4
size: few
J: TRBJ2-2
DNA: TGTGCCAGCAGTTTAGTCGTTCCGGGACTAGCGGGAGGGCTTACCGGGGAGCTGTTTTTT
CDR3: CASSLVVPGLAGGLTGELFF

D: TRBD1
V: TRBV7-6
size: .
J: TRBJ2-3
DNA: TGTGCCAGCAGCTTAGGCCCGGGACAGGCTCAAGATACGCAGTATTTT
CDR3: CASSLGPGQAQDTQYF

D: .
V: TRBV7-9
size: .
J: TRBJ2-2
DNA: TGTGCCACCAGGGGCGCGGCGAACACCGGGGAGCTGTTTTTT
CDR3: CATRGAANTGELFF

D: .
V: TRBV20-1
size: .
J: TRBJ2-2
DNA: TGCAGTGCCAGACAGGGAGGGCCGAACACCGGGGAGCTGTTTTTT
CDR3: CSARQGGPNTGELFF

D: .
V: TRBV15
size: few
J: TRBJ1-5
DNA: TGTGCCACCAGCAGAGTTGGAAGCAATCAGCCCCAGCATTTT
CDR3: CATSRVGSNQPQHF

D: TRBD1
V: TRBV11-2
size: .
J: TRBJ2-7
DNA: TGTGCCAGCAGCCGAAGGCAGGGGAGACAGGGTATCTACGAGCAGTACTTC
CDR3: CASSRRQGRQGIYEQYF

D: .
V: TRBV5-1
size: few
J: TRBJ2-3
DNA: TGCGCCAGCAGCTTGGTGGGGGACGAAGCACGCACAGATACGCAGTATTTT
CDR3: CASSLVGDEARTDTQYF

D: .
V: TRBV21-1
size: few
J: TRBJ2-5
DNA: TGTGCCAGCAGCAACCCCCTGGAGAGGTGGGAGACCCAGTACTTC
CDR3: CASSNPLERWETQYF

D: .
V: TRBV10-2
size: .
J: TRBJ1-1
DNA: TGCGCCAGCAGTGAGGGAACAATTGAAGCTTTCTTT
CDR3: CASSEGTIEAFF

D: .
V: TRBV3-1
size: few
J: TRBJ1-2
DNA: TGTGCCAGCAGCCAGAAGGGTGGAGAAGGCTACACCTTC
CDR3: CASSQKGGEGYTF

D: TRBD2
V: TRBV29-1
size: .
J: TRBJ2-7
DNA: TGCAGCGTTTCCGCACTAGCGGGGGCCTCCTACGAGCAGTACTTC
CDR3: CSVSALAGASYEQYF

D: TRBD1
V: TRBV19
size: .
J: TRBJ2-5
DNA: TGTGCCAACTTTTTCCGGGACAGGGAAGAGACCCAGTACTTC
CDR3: CANFFRDREETQYF